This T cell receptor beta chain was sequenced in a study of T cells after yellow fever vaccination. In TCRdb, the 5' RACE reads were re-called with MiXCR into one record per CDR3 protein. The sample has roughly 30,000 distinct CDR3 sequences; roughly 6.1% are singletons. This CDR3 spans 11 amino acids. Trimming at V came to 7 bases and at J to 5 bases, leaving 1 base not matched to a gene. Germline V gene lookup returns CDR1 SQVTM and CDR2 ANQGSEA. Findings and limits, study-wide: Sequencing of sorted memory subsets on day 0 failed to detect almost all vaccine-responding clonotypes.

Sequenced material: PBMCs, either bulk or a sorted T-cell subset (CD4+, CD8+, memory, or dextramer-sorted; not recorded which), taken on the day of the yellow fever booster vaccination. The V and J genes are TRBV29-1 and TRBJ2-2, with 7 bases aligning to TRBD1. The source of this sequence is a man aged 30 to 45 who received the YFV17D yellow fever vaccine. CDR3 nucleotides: TGCAGCGGCAGGGGGACCGGGGAGCTGTTTTTT. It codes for CSGRGTGELFF.